Detailed here is one TCR beta chain. The antigen it binds to is not known. No much larger clonotype is one base removed from it; base qualities were not supplied. For sequencing of the TCRbeta CDR3 region, genomic DNA was extracted from the sorted cells. TCRbeta CDR3 regions were sequenced using the immunoSEQ Assay. This is the immuneACCESS table as TCRdb keeps it, with only in-frame sequences that have V and J called. A part of the clones is gone; compared with another copy, unresolved V genes explain less than half, and the rest is unexplained. The sample yields almost 80,000 clones; roughly 80% were counted once. The ten top clones hold 0.4% to 0.5% of the sample. Patients with a history of autoimmune disease or receiving systemic immunosuppression were excluded from the trial. In every dose cohort, peripheral blood was drawn for TCR sequencing at baseline, cycle 4 day 1, and cycle 7 day 1. Samples were obtained from an open-label, multicenter, first-in-human phase I dose-escalation trial of ivuxolimab. Adults with locally advanced or metastatic melanoma, renal cell, hepatocellular, or head and neck squamous cell carcinoma were enrolled in the trial. Before TCR sequencing, CD4+ T cells and CD8+ T cells were sorted from peripheral blood as separate populations.

For CDR1 and CDR2, the germline V gene (reference sequence) lists LNHDA and SQIVND. Trimming removed 5 bases from V and 2 bases from J; the gene matches leave 7 bases unexplained. Including the terminal cysteine and phenylalanine, the CDR3 comprises 15 residues. Here the CDR3 DNA is all that survives: 45 bases in frame from base 1. The sample originates from a study of OX40 agonist ivuxolimab in advanced cancers. Study-wide context: Ivuxolimab, which targeted the costimulatory receptor OX40 (CD134), was an agonistic, fully human IgG2 monoclonal antibody. Patients were allowed to have had prior anti-PD-1, anti-PD-L1 or anti-CTLA-4 therapy, and approximately 39% of the dose-escalation patients had been treated with checkpoint inhibitors. Of the approximately 50 dose-escalation patients, hepatocellular carcinoma was present in approximately 20, melanoma in around 15, renal cell carcinoma in 9 and head and neck cancer in 9. Intravenous ivuxolimab was administered to patients every 2 weeks at six dose levels: 0.01, 0.1, 0.3, 1.5, 3 and 10 mg/kg. Peripheral TCRbeta sequencing was intended to test whether TCR sequence diversity was altered and clonal T-cell expansion was caused by ivuxolimab. The paper covers the monotherapy dose-escalation part of the phase I ivuxolimab trial, which included N of about 56 patients. Partial responses occurred in three dose-escalation patients, of whom one had hepatocellular carcinoma and two had cutaneous melanoma. A male proportion of roughly 80% and a mean age of approximately 62 years, ranging from roughly 20 to 80, were recorded for the dose-escalation cohort.

Beyond this particular receptor, the publication reports: Which antigens the clonally expanded peripheral T cells were specific for was not determined. In the 0.1-3.0 mg/kg groups, partial responders had among the lowest normalized peripheral clonal expansion, particularly in CD8+ T cells. At doses from 0.1 to 3.0 mg/kg, clonal expansion was seen in both CD4+ and CD8+ blood T cells between baseline and week 6. After ivuxolimab, CD8+ T cells had more expanded clones than CD4+ T cells on average. Low levels of normalized T-cell clonal expansion were also seen in some nonresponding patients.

The clonotype originates from an adult with an advanced solid tumor such as melanoma, head and neck, liver or kidney cancer. The V and J segments used are TRBV19 and TRBJ2-7, with 9 bases matching TRBD1. The sequenced sample was CD4+ or CD8+ T cells sorted from blood, obtained in a trial of the OX40 agonist ivuxolimab. The CDR3: CASSVRDRAPYEQYF. The DNA sequence follows: TGTGCCAGTAGTGTCCGGGACAGGGCCCCCTACGAGCAGTACTTC.